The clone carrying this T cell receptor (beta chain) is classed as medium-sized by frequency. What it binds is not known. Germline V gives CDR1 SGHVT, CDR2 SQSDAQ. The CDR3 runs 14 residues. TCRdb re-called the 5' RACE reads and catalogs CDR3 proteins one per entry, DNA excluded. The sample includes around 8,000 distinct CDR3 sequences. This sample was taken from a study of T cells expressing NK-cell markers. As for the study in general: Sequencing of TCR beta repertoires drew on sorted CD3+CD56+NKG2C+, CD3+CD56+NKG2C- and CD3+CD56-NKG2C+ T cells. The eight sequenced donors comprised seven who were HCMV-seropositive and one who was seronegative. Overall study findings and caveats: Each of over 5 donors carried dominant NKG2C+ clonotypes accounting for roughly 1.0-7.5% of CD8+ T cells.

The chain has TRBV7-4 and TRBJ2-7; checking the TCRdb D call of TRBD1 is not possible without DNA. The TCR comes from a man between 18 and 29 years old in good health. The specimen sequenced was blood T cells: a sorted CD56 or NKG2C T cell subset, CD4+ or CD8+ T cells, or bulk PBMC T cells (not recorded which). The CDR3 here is CARPSGTGGYEQYF.